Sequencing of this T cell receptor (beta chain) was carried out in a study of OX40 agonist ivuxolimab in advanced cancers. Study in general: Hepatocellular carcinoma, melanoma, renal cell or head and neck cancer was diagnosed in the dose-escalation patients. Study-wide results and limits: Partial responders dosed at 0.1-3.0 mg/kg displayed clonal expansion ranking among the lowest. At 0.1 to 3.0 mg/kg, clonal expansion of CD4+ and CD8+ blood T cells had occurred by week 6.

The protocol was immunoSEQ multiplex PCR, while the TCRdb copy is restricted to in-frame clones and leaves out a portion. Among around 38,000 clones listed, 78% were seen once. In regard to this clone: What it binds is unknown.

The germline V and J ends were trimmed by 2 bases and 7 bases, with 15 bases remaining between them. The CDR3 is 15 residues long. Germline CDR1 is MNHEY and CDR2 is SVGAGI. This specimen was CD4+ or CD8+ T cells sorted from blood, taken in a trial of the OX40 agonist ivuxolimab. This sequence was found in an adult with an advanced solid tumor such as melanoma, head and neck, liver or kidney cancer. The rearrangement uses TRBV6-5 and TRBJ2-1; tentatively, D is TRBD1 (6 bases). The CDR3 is CASSYTGKVKNEQFF. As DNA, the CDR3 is TGTGCCAGCAGTTACACAGGGAAAGTGAAAAATGAGCAGTTCTTC.